This entry describes one TCR beta chain. What it binds is unknown. This CDR3 region has 13 residues. V lost 5 bases and J lost 2, with 9 bases in between. Germline CDR1 SGHVS, CDR2 FNYEAQ. This specimen comes from a study of CD8+ T cells in alopecia areata. cDNA prepared by RNA extraction and subsequent reverse transcription served as the template for sequencing. The table came from immunoSEQ multiplex PCR; TCRdb's copy has only in-frame clones and leaves some out. The sample carries under 4,500 clones, 71% recorded once. Study-wide results and caveats: For lesional scalp, especially alopecia totalis/universalis, clonality was higher than in normal scalp. Sequencing of scalp samples also captures resident alphabeta T cells of normal skin.

The sequence was obtained from a human donor in good health. The J gene is TRBJ1-1, the V gene TRBV7-6, with unresolved D. Sequencing used skin. The CDR3 region has the DNA TGTGCCAGCAGCGTAGACGTTAACACTGAAGCTTTCTTT. Translation gives CASSVDVNTEAFF.